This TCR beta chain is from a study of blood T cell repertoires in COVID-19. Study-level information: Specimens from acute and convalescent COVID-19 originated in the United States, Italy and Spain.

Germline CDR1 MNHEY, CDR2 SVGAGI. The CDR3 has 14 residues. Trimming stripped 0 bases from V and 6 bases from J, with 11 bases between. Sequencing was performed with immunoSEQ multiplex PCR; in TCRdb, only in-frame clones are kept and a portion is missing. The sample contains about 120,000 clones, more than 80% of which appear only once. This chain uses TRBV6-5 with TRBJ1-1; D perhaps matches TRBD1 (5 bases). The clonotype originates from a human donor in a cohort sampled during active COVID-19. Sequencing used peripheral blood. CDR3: CASSYSRVLAEAFF. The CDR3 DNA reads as TGTGCCAGCAGTTACTCCAGGGTTCTCGCTGAAGCTTTCTTT.